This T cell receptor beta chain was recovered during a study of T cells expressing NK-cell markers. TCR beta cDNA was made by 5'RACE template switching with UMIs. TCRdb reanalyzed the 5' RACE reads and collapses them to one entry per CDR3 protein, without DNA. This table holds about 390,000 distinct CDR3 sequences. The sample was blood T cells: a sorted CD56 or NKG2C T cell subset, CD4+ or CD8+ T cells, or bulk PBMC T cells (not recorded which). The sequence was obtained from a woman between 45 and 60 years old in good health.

This chain's CDR3 is CASSELGPGANVLTF. The chain joins TRBV25-1 to TRBJ2-6. The CDR3 spans 15 residues. The germline V gene has CDR1 MGHDK and CDR2 SYGVNS.